Below, 7 T cell receptor beta chains from the same sample are listed, as sequenced in a study of blood T cell repertoires in COVID-19. TCRdb's table, derived via immunoSEQ multiplex PCR, lists solely in-frame clones and lacks some. The sample yields around 250,000 clones, around 83% seen once. Sequencing was performed on peripheral blood. The receptor set was obtained from a man aged 25 to 45 who had recovered from COVID-19.

The rearrangement joins TRBV3-1 (or the pseudogene TRBV3-2) to TRBJ2-3; 7 positions match TRBD2. Germline trimming cut 4 bases from V and 2 bases from J; bases unmatched to any gene: 6. Germline CDR1 LGHDT, CDR2 YNNKEL (reference sequence). The CDR3 extends over 15 amino acids. Written as DNA, the CDR3 is TGTGCCAGCAGCCCGAGCGGGGTTTACACAGATACGCAGTATTTT. Translation: CASSPSGVYTDTQYF.

The chain links TRBV5-1 to TRBJ1-2; no reliable D call. The germline V gene has CDR1 SGHRS and CDR2 YFSETQ. The CDR3 runs to 14 residues. V gave up 1 base and J gave up 3 bases, with 10 bases separating them. The CDR3 region has the DNA TGCGCCAGCAGCTTGATGGCGGCAGACTATGGCTACACCTTC. Translated, it gives CASSLMAADYGYTF.

The chain carries TRBV9 and TRBJ1-4, with TRBD1 matching 7 bases. The J segment lost 5 bases and the V segment lost 3 bases, leaving 7 bases of the junction unmatched. This CDR3 spans 15 amino acids. The germline gives CDR1 SGDLS, CDR2 YYNGEE. CDR3 in DNA: TGTGCCAGCAGCGCATCCGGGACAGTGAATGAAAAACTGTTTTTT. Encoded protein: CASSASGTVNEKLFF. Looking up the rest from reference TRBV9 and TRBJ1-4 gives the full variable domain: DSGVTQTPKHLITATGQRVTLRCSPRSGDLSVYWYQQSLDQGLQFLIQYYNGEERAKGNILERFSAQQFPDLHSELNLSSLELGDSALYFCASSASGTVNEKLFFGSGTQLSVL.

The J gene is TRBJ1-5, the V gene TRBV13, with D hard to call. CDR1 is PRHDT and CDR2 is FYEKMQ in the germline V gene (reference sequence). V lost 0 bases and J 4 bases, leaving 10 bases between the germline ends. CDR3 size: 15 residues. CDR3: CASSLGGGRNQPQHF. The DNA of the CDR3 is TGTGCCAGCAGCTTAGGCGGCGGGAGGAATCAGCCCCAGCATTTT.

The chain couples TRBV27 to TRBJ2-3, with D perhaps TRBD2 (5 bases). With 1 base removed from V and 1 base from J, the gap between germline ends came to 6 bases. CDR3 length: 14 residues. CDR1 is MNHEY, CDR2 SMNVEV, per germline (reference sequence). The CDR3 loop reads CASSLYGGTDTQYF. The CDR3 DNA reads as TGTGCCAGCAGTTTATACGGGGGCACAGATACGCAGTATTTT.

The J gene is TRBJ2-1, the V gene TRBV27; 10 bases are a match to TRBD2. V shed 0 bases, J shed 6 bases, and the junction held 8 bases outside the gene matches. The germline gives CDR1 MNHEY, CDR2 SMNVEV (reference sequence). The CDR3 totals 17 residues. CDR3 bases: TGTGCCAGCAGTTTATCTATAGCGGGGGGACTATTCAATGAGCAGTTCTTC. As protein: CASSLSIAGGLFNEQFF.

V usage is TRBV11-3 and J usage is TRBJ2-2; 7 nucleotides match TRBD1. This CDR3 comprises 15 residues. The V gene end was trimmed by 2 bases and the J gene end by 4 bases; junction bases not matched to a gene: 4. From germline, CDR1 is SGHNT and CDR2 YENEEA. The CDR3 DNA reads as TGTGCCAGCAGCTTACGACAGGGTGCCACCGGGGAGCTGTTTTTT. This gives the protein CASSLRQGATGELFF.